This TCR beta chain was identified during a study of blood T cell repertoires in COVID-19. Study information: The analysed material was cDNA or gDNA that came from T cells, B-cell-depleted T cells, or PBMCs.

TCRdb's table, derived via immunoSEQ multiplex PCR, lists solely in-frame clones and lacks some. The sample holds about 200,000 clones, 80% to 85% seen once. The CDR3 has 15 residues. From germline, CDR1 is SGDLS and CDR2 YYNGEE. V shed 2 bases, J shed 5 bases, and the junction held 9 bases outside the gene matches. The sequence was obtained from a human donor in a cohort sampled during active COVID-19. This sequence joins TRBV9 and TRBJ1-1; TRBD1 agrees at 7 bases. The sample was peripheral blood. CDR3 nucleotides: TGTGCCAGCAGCGTCGAAGGGGGCATTGGGACTGAAGCTTTCTTT. Residues: CASSVEGGIGTEAFF. Complete variable domain (other parts from reference TRBV9 and TRBJ1-1): DSGVTQTPKHLITATGQRVTLRCSPRSGDLSVYWYQQSLDQGLQFLIQYYNGEERAKGNILERFSAQQFPDLHSELNLSSLELGDSALYFCASSVEGGIGTEAFFGQGTRLTVV.